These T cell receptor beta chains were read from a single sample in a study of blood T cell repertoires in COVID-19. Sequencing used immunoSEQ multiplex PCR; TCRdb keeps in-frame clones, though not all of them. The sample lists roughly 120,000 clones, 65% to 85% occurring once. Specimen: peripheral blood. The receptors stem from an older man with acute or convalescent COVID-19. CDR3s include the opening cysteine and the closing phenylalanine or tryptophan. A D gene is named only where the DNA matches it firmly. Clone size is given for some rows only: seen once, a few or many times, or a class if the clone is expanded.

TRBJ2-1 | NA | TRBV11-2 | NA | CASSSPYGDINNEQFF | TGTGCCAGCAGCTCCCCATACGGGGACATTAACAATGAGCAGTTCTTC
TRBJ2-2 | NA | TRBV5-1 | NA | CASSPNGPGNTGELFF | TGCGCCAGCAGCCCAAATGGTCCGGGGAACACCGGGGAGCTGTTTTTT
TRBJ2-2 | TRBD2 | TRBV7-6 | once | CASRGSRGGPAGELFF | TGTGCCAGCAGAGGGAGCCGGGGGGGCCCCGCCGGGGAGCTGTTTTTT
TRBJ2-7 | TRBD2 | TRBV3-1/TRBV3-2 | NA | CASSQVPTSGAEQYF | TGTGCCAGCAGCCAAGTCCCCACTAGCGGGGCCGAGCAGTACTTC
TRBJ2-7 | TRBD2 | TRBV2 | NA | CASSEALRRTSGGTYEQYF | TGTGCCAGCAGTGAAGCGCTTCGTCGGACTAGCGGGGGTACCTACGAGCAGTACTTC
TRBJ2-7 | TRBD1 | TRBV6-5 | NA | CASSREGQGLYEQYF | TGTGCCAGCAGTCGAGAGGGACAGGGCCTCTACGAGCAGTACTTC
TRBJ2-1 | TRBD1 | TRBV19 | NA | CASSIATGSYNEQFF | TGTGCCAGTAGTATCGCGACAGGGTCTTACAATGAGCAGTTCTTC
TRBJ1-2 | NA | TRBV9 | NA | CASSNERLGGYTF | TGTGCCAGCAGCAACGAAAGATTGGGCGGCTACACCTTC
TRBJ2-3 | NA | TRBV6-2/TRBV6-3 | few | CASSYLSGPDTQYF | TGTGCCAGCAGTTACCTTAGCGGCCCAGATACGCAGTATTTT
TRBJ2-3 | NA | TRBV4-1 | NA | CASSSTLAQYF | TGCGCCAGCAGCTCCACTTTGGCGCAGTATTTT
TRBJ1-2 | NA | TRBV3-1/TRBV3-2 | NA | CASSQGFSGYTF | TGTGCCAGCAGCCAAGGATTCAGTGGCTACACCTTC
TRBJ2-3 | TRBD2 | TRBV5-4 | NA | CASRPGRTSGFPTDTQYF | TGTGCCAGCAGACCTGGTCGGACTAGCGGGTTTCCCACAGATACGCAGTATTTT
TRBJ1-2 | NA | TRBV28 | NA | CASSTGTYGYTF | TGTGCCAGCAGTACCGGGACATATGGCTACACCTTC